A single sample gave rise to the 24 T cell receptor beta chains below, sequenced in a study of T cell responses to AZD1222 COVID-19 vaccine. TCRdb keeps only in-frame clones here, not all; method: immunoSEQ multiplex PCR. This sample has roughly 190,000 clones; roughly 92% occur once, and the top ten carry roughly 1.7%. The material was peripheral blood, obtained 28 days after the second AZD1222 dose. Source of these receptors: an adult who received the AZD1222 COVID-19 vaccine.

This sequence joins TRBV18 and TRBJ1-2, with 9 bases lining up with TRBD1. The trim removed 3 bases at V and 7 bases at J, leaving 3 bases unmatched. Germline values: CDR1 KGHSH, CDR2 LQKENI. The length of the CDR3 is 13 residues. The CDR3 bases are TGTGCCAGCTCACCCGACAGGGGGGCTGGCTACACCTTC. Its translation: CASSPDRGAGYTF.

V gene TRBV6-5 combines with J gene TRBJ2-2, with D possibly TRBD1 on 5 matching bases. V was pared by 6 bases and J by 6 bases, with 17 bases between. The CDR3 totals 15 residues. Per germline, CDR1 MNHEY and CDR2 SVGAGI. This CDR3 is CASSYQGTLAGELFF. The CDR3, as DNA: TGTGCCAGCAGCTATCAGGGTACCTTGGCCGGGGAGCTGTTTTTT.

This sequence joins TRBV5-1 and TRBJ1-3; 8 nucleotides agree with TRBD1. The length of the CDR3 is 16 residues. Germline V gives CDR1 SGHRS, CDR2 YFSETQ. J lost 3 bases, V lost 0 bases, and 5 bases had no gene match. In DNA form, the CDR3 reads TGCGCCAGCAGCTTGGCACCGACAGGGGTTGGAAACACCATATATTTT. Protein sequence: CASSLAPTGVGNTIYF. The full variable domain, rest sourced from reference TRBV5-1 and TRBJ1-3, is KAGVTQTPRYLIKTRGQQVTLSCSPISGHRSVSWYQQTPGQGLQFLFEYFSETQRNKGNFPGRFSGRQFSNSRSEMNVSTLELGDSALYLCASSLAPTGVGNTIYFGEGSWLTVV.

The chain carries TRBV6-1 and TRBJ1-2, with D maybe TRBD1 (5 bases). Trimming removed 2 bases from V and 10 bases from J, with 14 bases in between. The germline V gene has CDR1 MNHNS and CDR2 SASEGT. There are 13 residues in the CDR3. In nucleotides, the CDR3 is TGTGCCAGCAGTGAATCCTTTCTAGGGACCTACACCTTC. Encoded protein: CASSESFLGTYTF.

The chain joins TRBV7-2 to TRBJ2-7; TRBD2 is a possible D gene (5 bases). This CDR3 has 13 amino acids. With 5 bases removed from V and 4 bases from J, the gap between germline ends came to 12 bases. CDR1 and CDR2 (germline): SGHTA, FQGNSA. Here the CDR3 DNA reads TGTGCCAGCAGCGGACTGGGGAAATACGAGCAGTACTTC. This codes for CASSGLGKYEQYF.

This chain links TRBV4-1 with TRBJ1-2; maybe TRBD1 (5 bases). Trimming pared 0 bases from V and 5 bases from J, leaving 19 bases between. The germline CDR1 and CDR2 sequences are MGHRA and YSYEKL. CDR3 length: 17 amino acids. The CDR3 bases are TGCGCCAGCAGCCAAGATCAGACAGATCCCTCCTTTTATGGCTACACCTTC. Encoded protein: CASSQDQTDPSFYGYTF.

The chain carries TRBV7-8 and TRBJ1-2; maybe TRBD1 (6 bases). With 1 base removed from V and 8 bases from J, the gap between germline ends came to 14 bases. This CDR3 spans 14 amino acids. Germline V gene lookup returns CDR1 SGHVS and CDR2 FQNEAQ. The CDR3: CASSLGHRVGGYTF. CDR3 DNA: TGTGCCAGCAGCTTAGGGCACAGGGTGGGGGGCTACACCTTC.

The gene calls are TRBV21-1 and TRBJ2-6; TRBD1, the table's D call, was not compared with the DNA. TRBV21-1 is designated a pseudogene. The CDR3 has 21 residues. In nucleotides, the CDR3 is TGTGCCAGCAGCAAAGGGCCCCTACGGTTCTCAGGGGGAACTGGGGCCAACGTCCTGACTTTC. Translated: CASSKGPLRFSGGTGANVLTF.

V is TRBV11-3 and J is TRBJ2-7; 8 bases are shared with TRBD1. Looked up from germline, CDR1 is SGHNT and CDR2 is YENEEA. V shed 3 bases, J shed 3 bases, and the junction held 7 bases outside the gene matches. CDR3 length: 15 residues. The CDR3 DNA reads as TGTGCCAGCAGCTTTGGCCGGACAGGGAGCTACGAGCAGTACTTC. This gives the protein CASSFGRTGSYEQYF.

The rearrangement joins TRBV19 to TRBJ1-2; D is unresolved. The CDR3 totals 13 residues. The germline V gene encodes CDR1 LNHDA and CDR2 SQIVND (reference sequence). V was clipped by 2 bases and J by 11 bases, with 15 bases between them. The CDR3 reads CASSISYPPGYTF. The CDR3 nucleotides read TGTGCCAGTAGTATATCTTACCCGCCGGGGTACACCTTC. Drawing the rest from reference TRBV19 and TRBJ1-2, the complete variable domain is DGGITQSPKYLFRKEGQNVTLSCEQNLNHDAMYWYRQDPGQGLRLIYYSQIVNDFQKGDIAEGYSVSREKKESFPLTVTSAQKNPTAFYLCASSISYPPGYTFGSGTRLTVV.

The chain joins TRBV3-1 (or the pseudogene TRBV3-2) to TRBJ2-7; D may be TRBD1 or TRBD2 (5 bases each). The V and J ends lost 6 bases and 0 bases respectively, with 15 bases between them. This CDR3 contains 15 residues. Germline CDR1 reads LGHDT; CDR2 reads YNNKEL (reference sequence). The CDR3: CASSRDGRSSYEQYF. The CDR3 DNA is TGTGCCAGCAGTCGGGACGGACGCAGCTCCTACGAGCAGTACTTC.

CDR3 amino acids: CASSRGGSSNQPQHF. CDR3 nucleotides: TGTGCCAGCAGTCGGGGCGGCTCGAGCAATCAGCCCCAGCATTTT. This chain links TRBV2 with TRBJ1-5; possible D gene TRBD1, 5 bases. The germline V gene has CDR1 SNHLY and CDR2 FYNNEI. V was trimmed by 5 bases and J by 1 base, leaving 12 bases between them. The CDR3 extends over 15 amino acids. Using reference TRBV2 and TRBJ1-5 for the parts outside the CDR3, the full variable domain is EPEVTQTPSHQVTQMGQEVILRCVPISNHLYFYWYRQILGQKVEFLVSFYNNEISEKSEIFDDQFSVERPDGSNFTLKIRSTKLEDSAMYFCASSRGGSSNQPQHFGDGTRLSIL.

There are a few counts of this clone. In nucleotides, the CDR3 is TGTGCCAGCATGGTAACCTATGGCTACACCTTC. Translation: CASMVTYGYTF. The chain carries TRBV2 and TRBJ1-2; no firm D call. This CDR3 contains 11 residues. Germline V gene lookup returns CDR1 SNHLY and CDR2 FYNNEI. Trimming removed 7 bases from V and 4 bases from J, with 7 bases in between.

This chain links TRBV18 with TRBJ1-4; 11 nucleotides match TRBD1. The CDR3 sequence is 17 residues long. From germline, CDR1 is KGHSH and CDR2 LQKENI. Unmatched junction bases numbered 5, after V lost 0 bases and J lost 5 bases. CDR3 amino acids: CASSPPGTGGWNEKLFF. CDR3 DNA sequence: TGTGCCAGCTCACCACCGGGGACAGGGGGATGGAATGAAAAACTGTTTTTT.

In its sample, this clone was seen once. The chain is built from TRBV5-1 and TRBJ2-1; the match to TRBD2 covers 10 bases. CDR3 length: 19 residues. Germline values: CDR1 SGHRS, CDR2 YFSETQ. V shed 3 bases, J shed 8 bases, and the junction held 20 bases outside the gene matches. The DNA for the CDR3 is TGCGCCAGCAGCTCAACAGGAAGGACTAGCGGAACGGCGGGGTATGAGCAGTTCTTC. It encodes CASSSTGRTSGTAGYEQFF.

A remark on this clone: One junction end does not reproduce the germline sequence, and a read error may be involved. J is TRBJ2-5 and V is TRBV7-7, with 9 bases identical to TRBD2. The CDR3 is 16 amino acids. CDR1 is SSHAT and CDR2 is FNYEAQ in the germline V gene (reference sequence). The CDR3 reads CASSPRSGRLAETQYF. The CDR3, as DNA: TGTGCTAGCAGCCCTCGGAGCGGGAGGTTAGCAGAGACCCAGTACTTC.

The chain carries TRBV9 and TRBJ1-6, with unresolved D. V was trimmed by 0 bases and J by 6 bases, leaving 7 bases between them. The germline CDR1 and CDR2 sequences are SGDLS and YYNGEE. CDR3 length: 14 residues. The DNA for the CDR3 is TGTGCCAGCAGCGTAGAGGACCTTAATTCACCCCTCCACTTT. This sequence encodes CASSVEDLNSPLHF.

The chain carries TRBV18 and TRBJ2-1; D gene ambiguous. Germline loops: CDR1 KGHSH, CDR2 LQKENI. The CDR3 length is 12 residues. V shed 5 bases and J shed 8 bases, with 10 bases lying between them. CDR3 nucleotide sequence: TGTGCCAGCTCAAGCCTGGGTGATGAGCAGTTCTTC. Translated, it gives CASSSLGDEQFF.

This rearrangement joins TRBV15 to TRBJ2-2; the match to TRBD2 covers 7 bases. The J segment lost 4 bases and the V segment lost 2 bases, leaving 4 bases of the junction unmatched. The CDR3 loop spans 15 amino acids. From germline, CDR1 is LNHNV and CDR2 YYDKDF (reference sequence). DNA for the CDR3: TGTGCCACCAGCAGATTAAGGGAGGGCACCGGGGAGCTGTTTTTT. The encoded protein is CATSRLREGTGELFF.

Here the CDR3 DNA reads TGTGCCAGCAGCCCAGGGAACTTAGCGGGTCTTTCCTACGAGCAGTACTTC. Residues: CASSPGNLAGLSYEQYF. The V call is TRBV3-1 (or the pseudogene TRBV3-2), the J call TRBJ2-7; TRBD2 aligns across 7 bases. Germline CDR1 LGHDT, CDR2 YNNKEL (reference sequence). V was pared by 4 bases and J by 1 base, with 13 bases of the junction left unmatched. There are 17 residues in the CDR3.

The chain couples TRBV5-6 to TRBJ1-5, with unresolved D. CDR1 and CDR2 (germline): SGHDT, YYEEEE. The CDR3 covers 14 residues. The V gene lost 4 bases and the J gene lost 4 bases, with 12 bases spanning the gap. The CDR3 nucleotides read TGTGCCAGCAGCCGTCGGACTGGTAATCAGCCCCAGCATTTT. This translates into CASSRRTGNQPQHF. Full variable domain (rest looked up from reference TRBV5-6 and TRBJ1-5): DAGVTQSPTHLIKTRGQQVTLRCSPKSGHDTVSWYQQALGQGPQFIFQYYEEEERQRGNFPDRFSGHQFPNYSSELNVNALLLGDSALYLCASSRRTGNQPQHFGDGTRLSIL.

The CDR3 nucleotides are TGTGCCAGTAGTCCGGGGACAGGGGACTCATACAATGAGCAGTTCTTC. It encodes CASSPGTGDSYNEQFF. This chain joins TRBV19 and TRBJ2-1; 10 bases map to TRBD1. The CDR3 consists of 16 residues. Germline CDR1 and CDR2: LNHDA and SQIVND (reference sequence). Trimming removed 5 bases from V and 4 bases from J; junction bases left unmatched: 8.

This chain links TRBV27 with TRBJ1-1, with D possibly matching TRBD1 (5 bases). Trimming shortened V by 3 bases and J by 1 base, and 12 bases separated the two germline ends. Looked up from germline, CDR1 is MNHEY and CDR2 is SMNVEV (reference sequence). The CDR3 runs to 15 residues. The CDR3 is CASSLPPGPNTEAFF. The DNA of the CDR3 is TGTGCCAGCAGTTTGCCCCCGGGACCGAACACTGAAGCTTTCTTT.

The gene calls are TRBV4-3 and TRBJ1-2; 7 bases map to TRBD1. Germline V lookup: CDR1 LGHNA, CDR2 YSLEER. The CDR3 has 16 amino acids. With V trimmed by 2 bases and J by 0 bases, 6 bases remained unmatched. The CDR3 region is CASSQRTGTTNYGYTF. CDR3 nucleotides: TGCGCCAGCAGCCAACGGACAGGCACTACTAACTATGGCTACACCTTC.